One sample yielded the 10 T cell receptor beta chains listed below, sequenced in a study of blood T cell repertoires in COVID-19. Only in-frame clones appear in the TCRdb table, and some are missing; sequencing was by immunoSEQ multiplex PCR. This sample has 250,000 to 300,000 clones, with 85% to 90% found just once. Sequenced: peripheral blood. The source is a woman aged 45 to 65 with COVID-19, enrolled during active disease.

This chain joins TRBV23-1 and TRBJ1-5; D is perhaps TRBD1 (6 bases). TRBV23-1 falls under the ORF class, with uncertain function. V lost 2 bases and J lost 4, with 21 bases in between. This CDR3 contains 18 residues. The CDR3 reads CASSQGGGTRLLNQPQHF. The CDR3, as DNA: TGCGCCAGCAGTCAAGGGGGGGGGACACGTCTCCTTAATCAGCCCCAGCATTTT.

The chain links TRBV7-9 to TRBJ2-7; 8 bases fit TRBD1. The CDR3 consists of 14 residues. CDR1 SEHNR and CDR2 FQNEAQ come from the germline V gene (reference sequence). V shed 3 bases, J shed 2 bases, and the junction held 3 bases outside the gene matches. CDR3 bases: TGTGCCAGCAGCTTGCTGGGACAGGCCTACGAGCAGTACTTC. It translates to CASSLLGQAYEQYF.

This rearrangement joins TRBV30 to TRBJ1-1, with D uncertain. This CDR3 has 14 amino acids. Germline V gene sequence: CDR1 GTSNPN, CDR2 SVGIG (reference sequence). Trimming took off 2 bases at V and 4 bases at J, with 14 bases between the two ends. CDR3 amino acids: CAWSKAAGSTEAFF. CDR3 in DNA: TGTGCCTGGAGTAAGGCTGCGGGATCCACTGAAGCTTTCTTT.

The chain is built from TRBV5-1 and TRBJ1-6, with TRBD1 matching 9 bases. The germline gives CDR1 SGHRS, CDR2 YFSETQ. The CDR3 spans 15 residues. V shed 0 bases, J shed 10 bases, and the junction held 5 bases outside the gene matches. The CDR3 DNA sequence: TGCGCCAGCAGCTTGGAGGACAGGGGACAGTCACCCCTCCACTTT. Translating it yields CASSLEDRGQSPLHF.

The J gene is TRBJ2-1, the V gene TRBV5-1; D might be TRBD1 (6 bases). V was pared by 5 bases and J by 12 bases, with 27 bases between. The CDR3 sequence is 16 residues long. CDR1 SGHRS and CDR2 YFSETQ come from the germline V gene. The chain's CDR3 is CASRVAATGQQGGQFF. The CDR3 bases are TGCGCCAGCAGGGTCGCCGCGACAGGCCAACAAGGGGGGCAGTTCTTC.

The V gene is TRBV7-2, the J gene TRBJ1-5, with a tentative D call TRBD1 (5 bases). Germline-derived CDR1 and CDR2 are SGHTA and FQGNSA. V was clipped by 5 bases and J by 3 bases, with 14 bases between them. This CDR3 is built from 15 residues. The CDR3 DNA is TGTGCCAGCAGCCAAGACAGCTCACTCAATCAGCCCCAGCATTTT. Protein product: CASSQDSSLNQPQHF.

The chain employs TRBV5-1 and TRBJ1-2, with 7 bases lining up with TRBD1. Germline trimming cut 2 bases from V and 8 bases from J; bases unmatched to any gene: 3. CDR3 length: 12 amino acids. CDR1 SGHRS and CDR2 YFSETQ come from the germline V gene. The CDR3 DNA reads TGCGCCAGCAGCTTACTGGACAGGGGCTACACCTTC. This encodes CASSLLDRGYTF.

This clone was counted a few times. The V gene is TRBV12-1, the J gene TRBJ1-1; the table gives TRBD1 as D, unverified against the DNA. TRBV12-1 is a pseudogene segment. This CDR3 has 15 amino acids. The CDR3 is CASSFGGRKNTEAFF. DNA for the CDR3: TGTGCCAGCAGCTTTGGGGGCAGGAAGAACACTGAAGCTTTCTTT.

The genes are TRBV19 and TRBJ2-7; D is unclear. The V gene's germline CDR1 is LNHDA and CDR2 SQIVND (reference sequence). There are 12 residues in the CDR3. Trimming took off 5 bases at V and 3 bases at J, with 8 bases between the two ends. The DNA for the CDR3 is TGTGCCAGTAGTCCAGGAAACTACGAGCAGTACTTC. Residues: CASSPGNYEQYF.

This rearrangement joins TRBV9 to TRBJ2-3; TRBD2 matches at 10 bases. Germline V gene lookup returns CDR1 SGDLS and CDR2 YYNGEE. The CDR3 has 15 residues. V was pared by 3 bases and J by 0 bases, with 1 base of the junction left unmatched. CDR3 sequence reads: CASSASGRSTDTQYF. The DNA of the CDR3 is TGTGCCAGCAGCGCTAGCGGGAGAAGCACAGATACGCAGTATTTT.